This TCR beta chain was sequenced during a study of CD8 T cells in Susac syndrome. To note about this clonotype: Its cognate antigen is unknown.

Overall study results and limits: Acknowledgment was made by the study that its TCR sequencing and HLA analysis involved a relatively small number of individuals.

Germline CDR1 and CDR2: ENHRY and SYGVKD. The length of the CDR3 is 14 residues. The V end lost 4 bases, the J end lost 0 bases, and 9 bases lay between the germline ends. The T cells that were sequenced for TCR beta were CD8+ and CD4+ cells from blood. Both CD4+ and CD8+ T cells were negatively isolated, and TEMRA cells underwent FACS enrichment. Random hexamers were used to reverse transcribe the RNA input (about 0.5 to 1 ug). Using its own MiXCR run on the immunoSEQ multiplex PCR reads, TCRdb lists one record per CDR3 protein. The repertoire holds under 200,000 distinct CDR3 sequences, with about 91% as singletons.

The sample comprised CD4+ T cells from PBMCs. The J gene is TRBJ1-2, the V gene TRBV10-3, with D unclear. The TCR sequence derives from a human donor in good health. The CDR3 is CAISGTGANYGYTF. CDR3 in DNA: TGTGCCATCAGTGGTACGGGAGCTAACTATGGCTACACCTTC.